The sequence of this T cell receptor (beta chain) was determined in a study of shared clonotypes between healthy human individuals. Trimming left V 6 bases short and J 0 bases short, with 9 bases between. The CDR3 has 14 residues. CDR1 and CDR2 from the germline V gene are MNHEY and SVGAGI. The authors' processing: For the immunoSEQ data, sequences were junction-only without quality scores, so filtering differed. Here immunoSEQ multiplex PCR was the method, and the copy in TCRdb shows in-frame clones only, minus some. V and J calls and clone size come straight from that table; D and trimming were deduced from the DNA. This table holds 2 million to 2.5 million clones, approximately 94% found once.

Sequencing was performed on naive CD4+ T cells sorted from blood. The subset here: CD45RA+ positively selected. The J gene is TRBJ1-3, the V gene TRBV6-5; D is undetermined. This receptor was identified in a young man in good health. DNA of the CDR3: TGTGCCAGCAGGACGGGATTCTCTGGAAACACCATATATTTT. It specifies CASRTGFSGNTIYF.